The next 7 T cell receptor beta chains were all read from a single sample in a study of graft-versus-host responses after intestinal transplantation. Tissue from the graft was processed to free its intraepithelial and lamina propria lymphocytes. TCRdb's copy holds only in-frame clones and misses some; the assay was immunoSEQ multiplex PCR. The repertoire holds 29,000 or so clones, with around four fifths as singletons. The material was ileum tissue, obtained 98 days after intestinal transplantation. The receptors stem from a human patient who received an intestinal transplant, so some T cells may come from the graft donor.

The V call is TRBV5-1, the J call TRBJ2-2; D not certain. Germline-derived CDR1 and CDR2 are SGHRS and YFSETQ. The CDR3 runs 12 residues. V was cut by 4 bases and J by 3 bases, with 4 bases left in between. CDR3 nucleotide sequence: TGCGCCAGCAGCCTTTACACCGGGGAGCTGTTTTTT. This translates into CASSLYTGELFF.

This sequence joins TRBV4-1 and TRBJ2-7; 7 positions agree with TRBD1. CDR1 and CDR2 from the germline V gene are MGHRA and YSYEKL. The J segment lost 3 bases and the V segment lost 2 bases, leaving 7 bases of the junction unmatched. There are 15 residues in the CDR3. The DNA for the CDR3 is TGCGCCAGCAGCCAAACGACAGGGAGATTCTACGAGCAGTACTTC. Protein product: CASSQTTGRFYEQYF.

The chain links TRBV5-6 to TRBJ2-1, with 8 positions matching TRBD1. The CDR3 is made up of 15 amino acids. From germline, CDR1 is SGHDT and CDR2 YYEEEE. The V and J ends lost 4 bases and 4 bases, in that order; junction bases with no gene match: 7. The CDR3 DNA reads TGTGCCAGCAGCCCTCCCGGGACAGGATACAATGAGCAGTTCTTC. It yields the protein CASSPPGTGYNEQFF.

The chain recombines TRBV5-1 with TRBJ1-2, with 9 bases identical to TRBD1. V trimming: 3 bases; J trimming: 4 bases; junction bases outside the gene matches: 1. Germline V CDR1 and CDR2: SGHRS, YFSETQ. This CDR3 is built from 13 residues. CDR3 DNA sequence: TGCGCCAGCAGCTGGGGACAGGGCTATGGCTACACCTTC. This encodes CASSWGQGYGYTF. The variable domain in full, with the rest retrieved from reference TRBV5-1 and TRBJ1-2, is KAGVTQTPRYLIKTRGQQVTLSCSPISGHRSVSWYQQTPGQGLQFLFEYFSETQRNKGNFPGRFSGRQFSNSRSEMNVSTLELGDSALYLCASSWGQGYGYTFGSGTRLTVV.

The chain recombines TRBV11-2 with TRBJ2-7, with TRBD2 matching 7 bases. The germline V gene encodes CDR1 SGHAT and CDR2 FQNNGV. The CDR3 spans 15 residues. The ends lost 5 bases at V and 4 bases at J; junction bases unmatched: 11. CDR3 nucleotide sequence: TGTGCCAGCAGCCTACCGGGACTATCTGTTTACGAGCAGTACTTC. Translation: CASSLPGLSVYEQYF.

V and J are TRBV11-1 and TRBJ1-1; perhaps TRBD1 as D (5 bases). V lost 3 bases to trimming and J lost 1 base, with 9 bases between them. This CDR3 comprises 14 residues. The germline CDR1 and CDR2 sequences are SGHAT and FQDESV (reference sequence). The CDR3 DNA reads TGTGCCAGCAGCTTGGGCAGGGCGAACACTGAAGCTTTCTTT. It yields the protein CASSLGRANTEAFF.

The chain links TRBV7-3 to TRBJ1-2, with TRBD1 as a possible D gene (5 bases). Germline V lookup: CDR1 SGHTA, CDR2 FQGTGA. The V gene lost 5 bases and the J gene lost 7 bases, with 17 bases spanning the gap. The CDR3 contains 14 residues. For the CDR3, the DNA is TGTGCCAGCAGCCCCAGCCCGGGGCATAGTGGCTACACCTTC. It yields the protein CASSPSPGHSGYTF. Looking up the rest from reference TRBV7-3 and TRBJ1-2 gives the full variable domain: GAGVSQTPSNKVTEKGKYVELRCDPISGHTALYWYRQSLGQGPEFLIYFQGTGAADDSGLPNDRFFAVRPEGSVSTLKIQRTERGDSAVYLCASSPSPGHSGYTFGSGTRLTVV.